This T cell receptor (beta chain) was sequenced in a study of blood T cell repertoires in COVID-19. Background on the study: Collection of acute and convalescent COVID-19 samples took place in the United States, Italy and Spain. Sources were T cells, B-cell-depleted T cells, or PBMCs; the material itself was cDNA or gDNA.

Original processing methods: Scientists estimated how many nucleated cells there were by amplifying reference gene primers. Here immunoSEQ multiplex PCR was the method, and the copy in TCRdb shows in-frame clones only, minus some. V and J calls and clone size come straight from that table; D and trimming were deduced from the DNA. The data hold hundreds of thousands of clones, with approximately 79% observed a single time. From germline, CDR1 is LNHDA and CDR2 SQIVND (reference sequence). V was pared by 6 bases and J by 5 bases, with 6 bases of the junction left unmatched. The CDR3 sequence is 14 residues long.

The sequence was obtained from a woman older than 75 with active or convalescent COVID-19. This rearrangement joins TRBV19 to TRBJ2-4; 8 bases fit TRBD1. Sequenced: peripheral blood. The DNA for the CDR3 is TGTGCCAGTAGCTACAGGACAGGGCAAAACATTCAGTACTTC. Protein product: CASSYRTGQNIQYF.